The sequence of this TCR beta chain was determined in a study of T cells expressing NK-cell markers. Findings and caveats of the study: The dominant NKG2C+ clonotypes represented about 1.0-7.5% of CD8+ T cells in six donors.

About this clonotype: Its antigen is unidentified.

From its re-call of the 5' RACE reads, TCRdb lists each CDR3 protein once, without DNA. Its table records about 390,000 distinct CDR3 sequences. Germline CDR1 and CDR2: LNHNV and YYDKDF (reference sequence). The CDR3 sequence is 16 residues long. This sequence was found in a woman in her forties or fifties in good health. The source material was blood T cells: a sorted CD56 or NKG2C T cell subset, CD4+ or CD8+ T cells, or bulk PBMC T cells (not recorded which). The chain combines TRBV15 with TRBJ2-7; TCRdb proposes TRBD1, but this gene call is untestable without DNA. This CDR3 reads CATSRDQGTGSYEQYF.